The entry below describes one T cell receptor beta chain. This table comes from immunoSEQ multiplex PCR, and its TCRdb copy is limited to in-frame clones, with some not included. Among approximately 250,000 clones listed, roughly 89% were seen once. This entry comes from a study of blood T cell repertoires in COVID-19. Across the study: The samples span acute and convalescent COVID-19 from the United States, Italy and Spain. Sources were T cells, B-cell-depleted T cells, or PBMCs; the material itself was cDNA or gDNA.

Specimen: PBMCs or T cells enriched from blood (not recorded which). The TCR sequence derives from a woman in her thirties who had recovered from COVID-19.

CDR3 sequence: CASSEGQGRPDTQYF. The CDR3 bases are TGTGCCAGTAGTGAGGGACAGGGGAGGCCAGATACGCAGTATTTT. The chain employs TRBV19 and TRBJ2-3, with 10 bases identical to TRBD1. The CDR3 length is 15 residues. Looked up from germline, CDR1 is LNHDA and CDR2 is SQIVND (reference sequence). V gave up 5 bases and J gave up 4 bases; unmatched junction bases: 6.